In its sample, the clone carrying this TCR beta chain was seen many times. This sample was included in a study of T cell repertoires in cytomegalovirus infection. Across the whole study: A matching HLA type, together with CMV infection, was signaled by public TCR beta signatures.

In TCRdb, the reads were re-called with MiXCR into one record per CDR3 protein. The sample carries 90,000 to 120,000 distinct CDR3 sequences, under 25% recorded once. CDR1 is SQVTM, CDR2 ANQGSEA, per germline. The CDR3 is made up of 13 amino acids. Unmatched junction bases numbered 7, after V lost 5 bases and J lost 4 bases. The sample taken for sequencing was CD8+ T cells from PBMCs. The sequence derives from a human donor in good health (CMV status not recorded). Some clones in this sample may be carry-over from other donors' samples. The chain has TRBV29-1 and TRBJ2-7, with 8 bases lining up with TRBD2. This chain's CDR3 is CSVLGTSRYEQYF. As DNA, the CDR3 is TGCAGCGTTCTCGGGACTAGTCGGTACGAGCAGTACTTC.